This T cell receptor (beta chain) was profiled in a study of monozygotic twins with inflammatory bowel disease. General study results and limits: In these data, no single strong IBD-associated signal or clonotype received support. Against healthy co-twins, IBD patients had lower TCRbeta diversity (measured by inverse Simpson). Especially with disease activity, IBD patients had fewer clonotypes in common with others than healthy twins did.

As regards this clonotype: What it binds is unknown.

Amplification of TCRalpha and TCRbeta cDNA involved two nested PCRs that ran for roughly 15 and 9 cycles. TCRdb reprocessed the 5' RACE reads, keeping one entry per CDR3 protein, no DNA. This listing includes 300,000 to 350,000 distinct CDR3 sequences. This CDR3 contains 16 residues. From germline, CDR1 is SEHNR and CDR2 FQNEAQ (reference sequence). This sequence originates from a human donor with ulcerative colitis or Crohn's disease, or a healthy co-twin of an affected twin (not recorded which). Sequencing was carried out using blood. This chain connects TRBV7-9 to TRBJ1-5; no DNA is available, so the TRBD1 call from TCRdb remains unchecked. Here the CDR3 reads CASSIGRGGGNQPQHF.